These 18 T cell receptor beta chains share one sample of origin, sequenced in a study of monozygotic twins with inflammatory bowel disease. No DNA is given; TCRdb re-called the 5' RACE reads and lists each CDR3 protein once. The sample totals about 85,000 distinct CDR3 sequences; its top ten clones hold around 6.8%. Specimen: blood. The receptors derive from a human donor with ulcerative colitis or Crohn's disease, or a healthy co-twin of an affected twin (not recorded which).

The chain couples TRBV10-3 to TRBJ2-5; TCRdb reports TRBD2, a call that lacks DNA to check it against. The germline V gene has CDR1 ENHRY and CDR2 SYGVKD. This CDR3 contains 15 residues. The CDR3 reads CAISDAGGILETQYF.

The chain links TRBV20-1 to TRBJ2-5; the D call of TRBD2 rests on TCRdb alone, since no DNA is present to check it. The germline V gene encodes CDR1 DFQATT and CDR2 SNEGSKA (reference sequence). The CDR3 is 12 residues long. CDR3 loop: CSARARQETQYF.

The genes are TRBV6-5 and TRBJ1-4; TCRdb names TRBD1, which stays unverified in the absence of DNA. Germline CDR1 and CDR2: MNHEY and SVGAGI. The CDR3 is 13 amino acids. The CDR3 sequence: CASKGDEREKLFF.

This CDR3 is CASSWASDQPQHF. J is TRBJ1-5 and V is TRBV7-9; no DNA is available, so the TRBD1 call from TCRdb remains unchecked. CDR3 length equals 13 residues. Germline V gene sequence: CDR1 SEHNR, CDR2 FQNEAQ (reference sequence).

The chain combines TRBV20-1 with TRBJ2-3; TCRdb outputs TRBD2, but without DNA this stays unchecked. The CDR3 is made up of 20 amino acids. Looked up from germline, CDR1 is DFQATT and CDR2 is SNEGSKA (reference sequence). CDR3 protein: CSASGWASAGKPPYADTQYF.

This rearrangement joins TRBV7-9 to TRBJ1-2; no DNA is available, so the TRBD1 call from TCRdb remains unchecked. Germline lookup yields CDR1 SEHNR and CDR2 FQNEAQ (reference sequence). The CDR3 is 16 amino acids. Here the CDR3 reads CASSSPHRGANYGYTF.

The J gene is TRBJ2-1, the V gene TRBV5-6; TCRdb reports TRBD1, a call that lacks DNA to check it against. CDR1 is SGHDT and CDR2 is YYEEEE in the germline V gene. The CDR3 consists of 13 residues. The CDR3 protein is CASSLTGGDEQFF.

The chain employs TRBV18 and TRBJ2-2. Per the germline V gene, CDR1 is KGHSH and CDR2 is LQKENI. The CDR3 is 16 residues long. The CDR3 spells CASSPPGSQNTGELFF. The whole variable domain, remainder taken from reference TRBV18 and TRBJ2-2, is NAGVMQNPRHLVRRRGQEARLRCSPMKGHSHVYWYRQLPEEGLKFMVYLQKENIIDESGMPKERFSAEFPKEGPSILRIQQVVRGDSAAYFCASSPPGSQNTGELFFGEGSRLTVL.

V and J are TRBV29-1 and TRBJ2-6; TCRdb names TRBD1, which stays unverified in the absence of DNA. Germline V gene data show CDR1 as SQVTM and CDR2 as ANQGSEA. The CDR3 is 16 residues long. CDR3 sequence: CSVGTGKSSGANVLTF.

The chain employs TRBV5-1 and TRBJ2-3; without DNA, the TCRdb call of TRBD1 cannot be checked. The CDR3 is 12 residues long. The germline CDR1 and CDR2 sequences are SGHRS and YFSETQ. The CDR3 loop is CASSFNRDTQYF.

The chain has TRBV11-2 and TRBJ1-3. The germline gives CDR1 SGHAT, CDR2 FQNNGV. The CDR3 has 15 residues. This CDR3 is CASSFRGEDGNTIYF.

The rearrangement links TRBV20-1 to TRBJ1-4; without DNA, the TCRdb call of TRBD1 cannot be checked. This CDR3 is built from 16 residues. Germline V gene data show CDR1 as DFQATT and CDR2 as SNEGSKA (reference sequence). The CDR3 here is CSAKPPGTGLGERLFF.

The V call is TRBV6-5, the J call TRBJ2-7; checking the TCRdb D call of TRBD2 is not possible without DNA. The CDR3 has 14 amino acids. Germline CDR1 and CDR2: MNHEY and SVGAGI. CDR3 region: CASSYGQGQYEQYF.

This chain uses TRBV5-1 with TRBJ2-3. This CDR3 comprises 14 residues. CDR1 is SGHRS and CDR2 is YFSETQ in the germline V gene. CDR3 loop: CASSFSLATDTQYF.

V and J are TRBV12-3 or TRBV12-4 and TRBJ1-3; no DNA is available, so the TRBD1 call from TCRdb remains unchecked. CDR3 length: 17 residues. This CDR3 is CASSPRNRGRSGNTIYF.

The chain links TRBV11-2 to TRBJ2-3. Germline CDR1 SGHAT, CDR2 FQNNGV. The CDR3 consists of 14 residues. CDR3 region: CASSFGSYTDTQYF.

The chain employs TRBV2 and TRBJ2-1. CDR3 length: 16 amino acids. Germline CDR1 SNHLY, CDR2 FYNNEI. The CDR3 is CASSGSQNFPYNEQFF.

This chain connects TRBV6-1 to TRBJ1-3; TCRdb reports TRBD1, a call that lacks DNA to check it against. The CDR3 has 14 residues. Germline V gene lookup returns CDR1 MNHNS and CDR2 SASEGT. This CDR3 is CASSATGYGNTIYF.